This T cell receptor beta chain was identified in a study of cytomegalovirus exposure and HLA in healthy donors. The study's findings and limits: For TCR beta chains, V- and J-gene trimming was later linked to a missense DCLRE1C variant. Presence/absence comparisons presumed near-even sequencing depth among donors. The study designated roughly 160 TCR beta chains cytomegalovirus-associated.

The V gene's germline CDR1 is MNHEY and CDR2 SVGAGI. The CDR3 covers 15 residues. After removal of 6 bases from V and 9 bases from J, the junction contained 11 bases not matched to a gene. The PCR used 60 Vbeta and 13 Jbeta primers. Sequencing was performed with immunoSEQ multiplex PCR; in TCRdb, only in-frame clones are kept and a portion is missing. The sample includes some 91,000 clones, around 76% of them seen just once. As for the donors, each was a healthy bone marrow donor. Regarding this clone: What it binds is not known.

The TCR was taken from a man aged 35 to 55 in good health and CMV-seropositive. The J gene is TRBJ2-1, the V gene TRBV6-5; 10 bases fit TRBD1. Sequencing was performed on PBMCs. CDR3 residues: CASSLPGQGIGEQFF. Here the CDR3 DNA reads TGTGCCAGCAGCCTACCGGGACAGGGGATAGGTGAGCAGTTCTTC.